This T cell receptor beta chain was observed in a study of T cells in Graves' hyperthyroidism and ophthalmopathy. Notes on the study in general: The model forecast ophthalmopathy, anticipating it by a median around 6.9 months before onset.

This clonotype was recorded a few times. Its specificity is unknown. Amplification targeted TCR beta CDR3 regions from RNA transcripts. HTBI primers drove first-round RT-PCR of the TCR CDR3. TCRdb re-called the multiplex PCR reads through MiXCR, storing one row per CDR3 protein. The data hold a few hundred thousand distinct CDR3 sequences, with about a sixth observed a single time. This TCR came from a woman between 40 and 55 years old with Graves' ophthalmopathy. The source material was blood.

The CDR3 protein is CASRRGTLRPQHF. CDR3 nucleotide sequence: TGTGCCAGCAGGCGGGGGACCCTTCGGCCCCAGCATTTT. The genes are TRBV12-3 or TRBV12-4 and TRBJ1-5; a possible D gene is TRBD1 (5 bases). The length of the CDR3 is 13 residues. Between the trimmed V and J ends, which lost 6 bases and 9 bases, there was a span of 15 bases.